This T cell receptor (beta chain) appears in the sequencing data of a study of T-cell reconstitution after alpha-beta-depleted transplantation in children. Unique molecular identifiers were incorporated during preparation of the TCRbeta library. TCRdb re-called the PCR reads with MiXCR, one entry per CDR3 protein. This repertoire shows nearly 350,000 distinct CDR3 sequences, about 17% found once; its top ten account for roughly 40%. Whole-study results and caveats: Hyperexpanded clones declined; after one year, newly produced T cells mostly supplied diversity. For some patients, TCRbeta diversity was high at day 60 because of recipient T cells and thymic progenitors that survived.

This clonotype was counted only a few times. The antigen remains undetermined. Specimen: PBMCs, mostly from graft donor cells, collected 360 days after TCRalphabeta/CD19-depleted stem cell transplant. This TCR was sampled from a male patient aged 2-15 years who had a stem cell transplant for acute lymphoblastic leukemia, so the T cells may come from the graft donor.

The CDR3 here is CASSLQNRAYEQYF. For the CDR3, the DNA is TGCGCCAGCAGCCTCCAGAACAGAGCCTACGAGCAGTACTTC. This sequence joins TRBV5-1 and TRBJ2-7; no firm D call. V lost 4 bases to trimming and J lost 2 bases, with 13 bases between them. Germline assignment: CDR1 SGHRS and CDR2 YFSETQ. CDR3 length: 14 residues.